This TCR beta chain was documented in a study of T cell therapy after organ transplantation (dated by TCRdb to the late 2010s). The study in broad terms: Therapy products were autologous CMV-specific T cells expanded in vitro for about 2 weeks with a peptide pool of 30 HLA class I and II CMV epitopes. Only about 85% of the 10 patients had long-term post-therapy samples available. Pretherapy peripheral blood samples were collected before commencement of T cell therapy. A median of 1.92 x 10^8 CMV-specific T cells was administered to patients across 2 to 6 intravenous infusions. The study was a follow-up TRBV repertoire analysis of an open-label phase I trial of autologous CMV-specific adoptive T cell therapy in solid-organ transplant recipients. Patients were given up to 6 doses of T cells at 2-week intervals and were followed for less than 30 weeks after finishing therapy. Among the approximately 10 patients, eight were classed as clinical responders, while two were classed as nonresponders. The paper's findings and limits, for the study overall: Reduced sample coverage from poor CD8+ T cell yield may be reflected in the few expansions detected in nonresponders. Assessment of confounders such as concurrent antirejection and antiviral medications was prevented by the small cohort. Both transferred clonotypes and endogenous clonotypes not detected in the therapy products appeared to be included in post-therapy reconstitution. The fold change in CD8 clonality after therapy was inversely correlated with pretherapy clonality, which suggests that less biased repertoires were more open to remodeling. Marked pretherapy clonal expansions with minimal repertoire change after therapy were observed in nonresponders.

Points on this clone: The specificity of this receptor is unknown. One base away there is no much larger clone; base qualities are not given.

Sample time point, as interpreted from the label and publication: before start of T cell therapy. The patients had received solid-organ transplants and had cytomegalovirus that was drug-resistant/recurrent. Ten or so trial participants were chosen for repertoire analysis on the basis of the availability of post-therapy peripheral blood mononuclear cells. Viable CD3+CD8+CD4- lymphocytes were sorted from PBMCs on a BD FACSAria III. The Qiagen DNeasy Kit was used to extract genomic DNA from the sorted cells. Measured from the cysteine to the phenylalanine, the CDR3 is 13 residues long. The CDR3 DNA has 39 bases and is translated from base 1. A distance of 11 bases separates the germline ends of V and J, which lose 6 bases and 3 bases respectively. The CDR1 and CDR2 encoded by the germline V gene (reference sequence) are MNHEY and SMNVEV. Using the immunoSEQ two-step, bias-controlled multiplex PCR assay, TRB CDR3 regions were amplified from genomic DNA. An Illumina NextSeq 500 was used to sequence the CDR3 libraries. In the authors' own workflow: The immunoSEQ Analyzer platform handled the initial alignment and bioinformatics, which included bias normalization against synthetic CDR3 analogs. V, D and J genes were annotated according to IMGT database definitions. VDJtools version 1.1.10 and the R package tcR version 2.2.1.11 were used with default settings for further TRBV analyses. GLIPH analysis was performed with version 1.0 using default settings. Significant clonotype frequency changes were tested by 2-sided binomial test with Benjamini-Hochberg correction (alpha = 0.01) in CDR3 sequences with at least 5 reads. TCRdb retrieved this table from immuneACCESS and kept in-frame rearrangements only. Not all clones are present; in checked studies, unresolved V genes account for under half, and no reason is known for the remainder. The D gene and trimming were derived from the DNA, and the V and J assignments and clone size from that table. Present in this sample are about 48,000 clones, about 95% of which were seen just once. Jointly, the top ten make up approximately 3.4% of the sample.

This TCR came from a human patient who had received a solid organ transplant and had CMV disease. The material sequenced was CD8+ T cells from blood, taken before autologous CMV-specific T cell therapy. The chain couples TRBV27 to TRBJ1-1; TRBD1 could be the D gene, as 6 bases match. The nucleotide sequence is TGTGCCAGCAGGAAACAGGGTTACACTGAAGCTTTCTTT. The resulting protein is CASRKQGYTEAFF.